The rows below give T cell receptor beta chains drawn from one sample of a study of T cell responses to AZD1222 COVID-19 vaccine. Clones were sequenced by immunoSEQ multiplex PCR, and TCRdb holds only the in-frame ones, with some missing. This sample has some 74,000 clones; 65% to 85% occur once, and the top ten carry about 20%. Sequencing used peripheral blood, obtained on day 0 of AZD1222 vaccination. Every receptor here comes from an adult in good health. The CDR3 runs from the conserved cysteine through the conserved F or W. Fields, in order: V gene, clone size, CDR3 protein. Only part of the rows carry a size: once, few, many, or a class if the clone is expanded.

>TRBV5-8|.
CASSRGKSSGSTDTQYF
>TRBV7-7|.
CASSPGRGDTGELFF
>TRBV19|.
CASSIGQGAPIGYTF
>TRBV6-5|.
CASSYGGQGNTEAFF
>TRBV4-1|.
CASSQDQGLGDTQYF
>TRBV2|.
CASMGGATYGYTF
>TRBV10-2|.
CASSGQGQGTEAFF
>TRBV5-1|.
CASSLAVSVAGGTTDTQYF
>TRBV27|.
CASNPTDGYEQYF
>TRBV4-2|.
CASSQDRGSPLHF
>TRBV6-5|.
CASTRTGGDEQYF
>TRBV5-6|.
CASSFRQSNQPQHF
>TRBV5-5|once
CASSFQVKANYGYTF
>TRBV5-1|.
CASSLEGGGASQAQYF
>TRBV18|once
CASSPSQGTGELFF
>TRBV11-2|.
CASSLDTGYNSPLHF
>TRBV30|.
CAWSAFGTGLSYEQYF